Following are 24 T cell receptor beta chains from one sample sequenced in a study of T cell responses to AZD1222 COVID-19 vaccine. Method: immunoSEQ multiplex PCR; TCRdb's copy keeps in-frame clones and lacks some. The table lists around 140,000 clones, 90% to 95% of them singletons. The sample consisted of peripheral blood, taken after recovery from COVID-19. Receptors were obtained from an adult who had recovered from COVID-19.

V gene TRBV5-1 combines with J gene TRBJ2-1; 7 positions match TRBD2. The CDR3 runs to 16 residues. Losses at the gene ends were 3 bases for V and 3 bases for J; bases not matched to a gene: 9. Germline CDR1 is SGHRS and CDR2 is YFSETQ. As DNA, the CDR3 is TGCGCCAGCAGCTCGTTATCCGGGACTAACTACAATGAGCAGTTCTTC. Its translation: CASSSLSGTNYNEQFF.

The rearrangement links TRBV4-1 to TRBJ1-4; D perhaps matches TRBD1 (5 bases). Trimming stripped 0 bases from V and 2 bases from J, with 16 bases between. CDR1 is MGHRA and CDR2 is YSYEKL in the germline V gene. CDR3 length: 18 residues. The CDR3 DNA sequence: TGCGCCAGCAGCCAAGAGGGGACCGCTGAATGGACTAATGAAAAACTGTTTTTT. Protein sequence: CASSQEGTAEWTNEKLFF.

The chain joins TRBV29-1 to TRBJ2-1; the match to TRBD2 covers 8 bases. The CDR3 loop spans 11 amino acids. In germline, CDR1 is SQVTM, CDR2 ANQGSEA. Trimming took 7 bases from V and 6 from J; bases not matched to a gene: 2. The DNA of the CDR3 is TGCAGCGGACGGGGGGGCAATGAGCAGTTCTTC. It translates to CSGRGGNEQFF.

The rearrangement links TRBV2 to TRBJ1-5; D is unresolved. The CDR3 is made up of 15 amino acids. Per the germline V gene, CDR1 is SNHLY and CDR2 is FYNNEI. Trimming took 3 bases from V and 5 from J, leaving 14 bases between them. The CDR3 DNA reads TGTGCCAGCAGTGATTGGGCAGGAGACCATCAGCCCCAGCATTTT. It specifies CASSDWAGDHQPQHF. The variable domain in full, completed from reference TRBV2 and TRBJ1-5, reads EPEVTQTPSHQVTQMGQEVILRCVPISNHLYFYWYRQILGQKVEFLVSFYNNEISEKSEIFDDQFSVERPDGSNFTLKIRSTKLEDSAMYFCASSDWAGDHQPQHFGDGTRLSIL.

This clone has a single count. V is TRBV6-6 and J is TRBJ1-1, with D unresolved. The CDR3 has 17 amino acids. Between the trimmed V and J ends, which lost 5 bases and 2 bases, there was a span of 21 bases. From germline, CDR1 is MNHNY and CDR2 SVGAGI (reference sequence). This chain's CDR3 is CASSQPPVQAPNTEAFF. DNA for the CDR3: TGTGCCAGCAGTCAACCCCCCGTCCAGGCCCCAAACACTGAAGCTTTCTTT.

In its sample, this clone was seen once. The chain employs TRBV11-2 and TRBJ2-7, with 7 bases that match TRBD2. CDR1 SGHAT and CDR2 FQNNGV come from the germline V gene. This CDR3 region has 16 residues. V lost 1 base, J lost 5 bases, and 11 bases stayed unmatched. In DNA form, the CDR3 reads TGTGCCAGCAGCTTAGGTCGTCGCGCGGGAGAGGACGAGCAGTACTTC. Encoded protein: CASSLGRRAGEDEQYF.

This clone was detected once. CDR3 loop: CASSPQSYSGVNEQFF. CDR3 coding DNA: TGTGCCAGCAGTCCACAATCATATAGCGGGGTCAATGAGCAGTTCTTC. This chain uses TRBV27 with TRBJ2-1, with 8 bases aligning to TRBD2. The CDR3 contains 16 residues. Trimming removed 5 bases from V and 6 bases from J; junction bases left unmatched: 12. Germline V gene sequence: CDR1 MNHEY, CDR2 SMNVEV (reference sequence).

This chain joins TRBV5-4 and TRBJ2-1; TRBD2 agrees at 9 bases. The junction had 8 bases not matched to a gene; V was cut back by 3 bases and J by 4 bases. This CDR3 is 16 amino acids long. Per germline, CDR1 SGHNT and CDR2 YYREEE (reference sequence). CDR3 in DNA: TGTGCCAGCAGCTATAATAGCGGGAGAATTTACAATGAGCAGTTCTTC. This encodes CASSYNSGRIYNEQFF.

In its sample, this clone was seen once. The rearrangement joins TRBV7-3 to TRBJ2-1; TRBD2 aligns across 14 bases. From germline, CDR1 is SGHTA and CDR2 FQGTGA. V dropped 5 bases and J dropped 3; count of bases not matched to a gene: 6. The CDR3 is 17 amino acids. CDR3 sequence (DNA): TGTGCCAGCAGCCAGACTAGCGGGAGGGCCATCTACAATGAGCAGTTCTTC. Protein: CASSQTSGRAIYNEQFF.

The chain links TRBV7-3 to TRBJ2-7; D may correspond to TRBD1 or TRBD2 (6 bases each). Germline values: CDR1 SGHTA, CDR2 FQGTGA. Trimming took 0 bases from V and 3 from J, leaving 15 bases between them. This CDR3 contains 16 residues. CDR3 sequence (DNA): TGTGCCAGCAGCTTAACGAGGGGGACTGAAAACTACGAGCAGTACTTC. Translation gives CASSLTRGTENYEQYF.

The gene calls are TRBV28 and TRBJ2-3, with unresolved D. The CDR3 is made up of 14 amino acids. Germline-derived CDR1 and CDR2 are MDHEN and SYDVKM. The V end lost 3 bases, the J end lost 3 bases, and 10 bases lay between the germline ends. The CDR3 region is CASSFRRATDTQYF. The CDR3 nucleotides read TGTGCCAGCAGTTTCCGAAGGGCAACAGATACGCAGTATTTT.

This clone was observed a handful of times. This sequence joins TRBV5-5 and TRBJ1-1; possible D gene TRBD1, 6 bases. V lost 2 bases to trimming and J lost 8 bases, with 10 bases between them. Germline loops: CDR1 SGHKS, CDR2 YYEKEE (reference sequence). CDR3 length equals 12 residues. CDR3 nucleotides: TGTGCCAGCAGCTTTTTTGGGGGCGAAGCTTTCTTT. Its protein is CASSFFGGEAFF.

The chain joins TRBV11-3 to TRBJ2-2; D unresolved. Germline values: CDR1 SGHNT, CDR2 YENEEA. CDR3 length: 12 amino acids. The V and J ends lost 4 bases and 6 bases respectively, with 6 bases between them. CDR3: CASSSDPGELFF. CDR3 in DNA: TGTGCCAGCAGCTCGGACCCCGGGGAGCTGTTTTTT.

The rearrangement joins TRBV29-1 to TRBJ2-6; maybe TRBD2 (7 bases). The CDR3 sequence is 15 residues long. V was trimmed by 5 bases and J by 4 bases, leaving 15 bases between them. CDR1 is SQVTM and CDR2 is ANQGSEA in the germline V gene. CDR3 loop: CSVSGGAGGANVLTF. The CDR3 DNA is TGCAGCGTTTCGGGGGGCGCAGGGGGGGCCAACGTCCTGACTTTC.

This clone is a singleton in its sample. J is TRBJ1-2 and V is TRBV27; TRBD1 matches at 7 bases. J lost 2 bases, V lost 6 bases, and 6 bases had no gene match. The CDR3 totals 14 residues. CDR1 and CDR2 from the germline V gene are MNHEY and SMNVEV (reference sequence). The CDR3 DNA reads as TGTGCCAGCAGCCCCGGGACAGACAACTATGGCTACACCTTC. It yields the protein CASSPGTDNYGYTF.

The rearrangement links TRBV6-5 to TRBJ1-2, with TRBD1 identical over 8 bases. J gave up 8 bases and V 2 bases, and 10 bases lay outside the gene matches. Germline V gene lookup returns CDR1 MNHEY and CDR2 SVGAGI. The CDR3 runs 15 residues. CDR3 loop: CASSYGPQGADGYTF. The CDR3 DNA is TGTGCCAGCAGTTACGGACCGCAGGGGGCAGACGGCTACACCTTC.

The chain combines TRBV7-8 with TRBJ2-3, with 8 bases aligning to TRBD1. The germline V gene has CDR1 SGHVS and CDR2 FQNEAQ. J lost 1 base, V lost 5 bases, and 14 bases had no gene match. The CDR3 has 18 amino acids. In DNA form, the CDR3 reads TGTGCCAGCAGCGGAGGCCTTATGCAGGACAGGGGCACAGATACGCAGTATTTT. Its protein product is CASSGGLMQDRGTDTQYF.

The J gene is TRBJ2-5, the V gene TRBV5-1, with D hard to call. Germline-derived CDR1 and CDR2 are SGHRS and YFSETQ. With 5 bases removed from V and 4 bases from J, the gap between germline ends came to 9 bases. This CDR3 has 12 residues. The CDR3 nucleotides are TGCGCCAGCAGAACGAACACAGAGACCCAGTACTTC. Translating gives CASRTNTETQYF.

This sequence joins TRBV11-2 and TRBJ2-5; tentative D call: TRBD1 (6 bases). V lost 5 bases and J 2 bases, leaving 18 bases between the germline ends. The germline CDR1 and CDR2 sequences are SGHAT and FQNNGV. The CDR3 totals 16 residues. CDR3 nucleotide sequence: TGTGCCAGCAGCACCCCCAGGGGACCAACACAAGAGACCCAGTACTTC. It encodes CASSTPRGPTQETQYF.

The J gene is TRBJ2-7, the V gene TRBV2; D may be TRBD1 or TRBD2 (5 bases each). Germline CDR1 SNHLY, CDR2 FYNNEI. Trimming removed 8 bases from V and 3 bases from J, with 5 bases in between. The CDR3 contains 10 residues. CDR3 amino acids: CASGGYEQYF. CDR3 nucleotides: TGTGCCAGCGGGGGCTACGAGCAGTACTTC.

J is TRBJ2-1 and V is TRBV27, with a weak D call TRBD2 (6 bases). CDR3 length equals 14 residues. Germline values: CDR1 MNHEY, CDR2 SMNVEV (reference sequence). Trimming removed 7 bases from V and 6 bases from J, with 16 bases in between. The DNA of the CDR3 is TGTGCCAGCACCGATAGACTAGATATCAATGAGCAGTTCTTC. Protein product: CASTDRLDINEQFF.

The CDR3 loop is CASSPTSTGTLYNEQFF. The DNA for the CDR3 is TGTGCCAGCAGCCCAACCTCTACCGGGACTCTCTACAATGAGCAGTTCTTC. This chain links TRBV4-2 with TRBJ2-1; D is possibly TRBD2 (6 bases). V shed 4 bases and J shed 3 bases, with 19 bases lying between them. Germline CDR1 reads LGHNA; CDR2 reads YNFKEQ. The CDR3 consists of 17 residues.

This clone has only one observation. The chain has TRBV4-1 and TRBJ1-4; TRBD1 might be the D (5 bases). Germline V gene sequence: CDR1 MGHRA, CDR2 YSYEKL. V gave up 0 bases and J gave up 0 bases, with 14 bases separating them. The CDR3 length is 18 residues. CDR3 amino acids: CASSQDRGRGSTNEKLFF. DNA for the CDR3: TGCGCCAGCAGCCAAGATCGGGGACGGGGGTCAACTAATGAAAAACTGTTTTTT.

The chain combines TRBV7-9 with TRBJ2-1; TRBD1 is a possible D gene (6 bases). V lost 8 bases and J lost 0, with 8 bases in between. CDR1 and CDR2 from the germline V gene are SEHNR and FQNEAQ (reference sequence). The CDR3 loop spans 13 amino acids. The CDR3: CASWGLSYNEQFF. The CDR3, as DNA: TGTGCCAGCTGGGGGCTCTCCTACAATGAGCAGTTCTTC.